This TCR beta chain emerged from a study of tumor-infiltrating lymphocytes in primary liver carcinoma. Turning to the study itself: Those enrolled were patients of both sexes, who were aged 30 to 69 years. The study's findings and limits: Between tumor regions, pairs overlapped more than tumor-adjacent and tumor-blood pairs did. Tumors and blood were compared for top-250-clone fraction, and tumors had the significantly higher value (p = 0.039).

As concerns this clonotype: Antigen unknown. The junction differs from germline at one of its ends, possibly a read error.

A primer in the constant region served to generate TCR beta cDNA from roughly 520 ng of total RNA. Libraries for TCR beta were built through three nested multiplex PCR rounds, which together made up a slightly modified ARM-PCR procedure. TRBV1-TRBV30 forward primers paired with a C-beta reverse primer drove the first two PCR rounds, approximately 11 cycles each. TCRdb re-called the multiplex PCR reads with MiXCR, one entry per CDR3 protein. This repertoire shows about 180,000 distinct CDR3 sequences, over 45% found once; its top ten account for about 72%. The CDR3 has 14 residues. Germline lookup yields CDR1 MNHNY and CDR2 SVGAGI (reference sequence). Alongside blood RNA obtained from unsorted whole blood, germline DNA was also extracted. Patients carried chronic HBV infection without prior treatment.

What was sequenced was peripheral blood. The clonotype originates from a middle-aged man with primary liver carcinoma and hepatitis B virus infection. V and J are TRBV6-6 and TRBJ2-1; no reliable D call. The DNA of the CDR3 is TGTGTCAGCAGTTACCCGAGCTCCTACAATGTGCAGTTCTTC. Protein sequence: CVSSYPSSYNVQFF.